Each of the 32 T cell receptor beta chains below was sequenced from the same sample in a study of T cell responses to AZD1222 COVID-19 vaccine. The data were produced by immunoSEQ multiplex PCR, yet TCRdb's version contains in-frame clones alone and is incomplete. The table lists fewer than 130,000 clones, 81% of them singletons. The sample here was peripheral blood, taken on day 0 of AZD1222 vaccination. All receptors come from an adult in good health.

In its sample, this clone was seen once. This chain links TRBV20-1 with TRBJ1-1; no clear D. V was clipped by 4 bases and J by 5 bases, with 8 bases between them. CDR1 DFQATT and CDR2 SNEGSKA come from the germline V gene (reference sequence). This CDR3 has 11 amino acids. The CDR3 protein is CSAMGSTEAFF. CDR3 nucleotides: TGCAGTGCTATGGGATCGACTGAAGCTTTCTTT.

This clone was observed a handful of times. The chain has TRBV30 and TRBJ1-2, with D uncertain. The V gene lost 0 bases and the J gene lost 7 bases, with 12 bases spanning the gap. Germline V gives CDR1 GTSNPN, CDR2 SVGIG (reference sequence). The CDR3 spans 13 residues. CDR3 residues: CAWSVRGLAGYTF. The CDR3 nucleotides are TGTGCCTGGAGTGTACGAGGGTTAGCTGGCTACACCTTC.

This clone showed up many times. The chain is built from TRBV19 and TRBJ2-7; 9 bases agree with TRBD1. The CDR3 runs 14 residues. V was clipped by 4 bases and J by 4 bases; unmatched bases: 5. Germline CDR1 is LNHDA and CDR2 is SQIVND (reference sequence). CDR3 nucleotide sequence: TGTGCCAGTAGTAGTCGGACAGGGGTTTACGAGCAGTACTTC. Its translation: CASSSRTGVYEQYF.

The chain combines TRBV5-4 with TRBJ1-6; the D gene is possibly TRBD1 (5 bases). The germline V gene has CDR1 SGHNT and CDR2 YYREEE (reference sequence). The CDR3 totals 14 residues. V was clipped by 4 bases and J by 6 bases, with 11 bases between them. The CDR3 DNA sequence: TGTGCCAGCAGCCCGGGACGGACTAATTCACCCCTCCACTTT. Its protein is CASSPGRTNSPLHF.

The genes are TRBV2 and TRBJ2-2; 9 bases are a match to TRBD2. Per the germline V gene, CDR1 is SNHLY and CDR2 is FYNNEI. With V trimmed by 5 bases and J by 1 base, 2 bases remained unmatched. This CDR3 contains 15 residues. The CDR3 nucleotides are TGTGCCAGCAGTTCGACTAGCGGGAACACCGGGGAGCTGTTTTTT. Translating it yields CASSSTSGNTGELFF.

This clone was counted once. The gene calls are TRBV6-5 and TRBJ2-5; D unclear. Looked up from germline, CDR1 is MNHEY and CDR2 is SVGAGI. The CDR3 sequence is 14 residues long. The V end lost 2 bases, the J end lost 3 bases, and 10 bases lay between the germline ends. This chain's CDR3 is CASSYGGLEETQYF. The CDR3 DNA reads as TGTGCCAGCAGTTACGGTGGCCTAGAAGAGACCCAGTACTTC.

This clone was counted once. The chain joins TRBV2 to TRBJ2-1; TRBD2 aligns across 9 bases. Germline values: CDR1 SNHLY, CDR2 FYNNEI. The CDR3 extends over 11 amino acids. V was pared by 8 bases and J by 15 bases, with 8 bases of the junction left unmatched. CDR3 residues: CASSEAGGRFF. Here the CDR3 DNA reads TGTGCCAGCTCCGAAGCGGGAGGAAGGTTCTTC.

V and J are TRBV20-1 and TRBJ2-1; D is perhaps TRBD1 (6 bases). V lost 6 bases, J lost 8 bases, and 11 bases lay in between. This CDR3 is built from 11 residues. The V gene's germline CDR1 is DFQATT and CDR2 SNEGSKA (reference sequence). CDR3 nucleotide sequence: TGCAGTGCGTTTAACAGGGATGAGCAGTTCTTC. Protein product: CSAFNRDEQFF.

This clone was seen more than once but under ten times. The same CDR3 is also encoded by other DNA sequences in this sample. The genes are TRBV7-8 and TRBJ2-1, with D tentatively TRBD1 or TRBD2 (5 bases each). Between the trimmed V and J ends, which lost 5 bases and 7 bases, there was a span of 15 bases. Germline V lookup: CDR1 SGHVS, CDR2 FQNEAQ. The CDR3 has 14 amino acids. CDR3 in amino acids: CASSPRDRFNEQFF. The CDR3 DNA sequence: TGTGCCAGCAGCCCCAGGGACCGTTTTAATGAGCAGTTCTTC.

V gene TRBV6-5 combines with J gene TRBJ1-4; 9 nucleotides align to TRBD1. Germline CDR1 is MNHEY and CDR2 is SVGAGI. The CDR3 is 14 amino acids. V was pared by 6 bases and J by 8 bases, with 7 bases of the junction left unmatched. The CDR3 loop reads CASSRDRENEKLFF. The DNA of the CDR3 is TGTGCCAGCAGCCGGGACAGGGAGAACGAAAAACTGTTTTTT.

This chain links TRBV19 with TRBJ2-5; 10 nucleotides match TRBD2. The CDR3 sequence is 15 residues long. V trimming: 10 bases; J trimming: 6 bases; junction bases outside the gene matches: 14. The germline V gene encodes CDR1 LNHDA and CDR2 SQIVND (reference sequence). CDR3 residues: CATTSGASGGQTQYF. CDR3 in DNA: TGTGCCACCACATCCGGGGCTAGCGGGGGACAGACCCAGTACTTC.

The chain recombines TRBV5-1 with TRBJ1-4; D is ambiguous. Germline V gene lookup returns CDR1 SGHRS and CDR2 YFSETQ. V shed 0 bases and J shed 3 bases, with 6 bases lying between them. The CDR3 spans 14 residues. The CDR3 reads CASSLGSSNEKLFF. As DNA, the CDR3 is TGCGCCAGCAGCTTGGGCTCCTCTAATGAAAAACTGTTTTTT.

The chain joins TRBV10-3 to TRBJ1-1; TRBD1 agrees at 7 bases. V trimming: 0 bases; J trimming: 0 bases; junction bases outside the gene matches: 7. Germline CDR1 and CDR2: ENHRY and SYGVKD. The CDR3 consists of 17 residues. CDR3 DNA: TGTGCCATCAGTGAGTCAAGCCGGGACAGACTGAACACTGAAGCTTTCTTT. Its translation is CAISESSRDRLNTEAFF.

This chain uses TRBV18 with TRBJ1-4; 7 bases match TRBD1. Germline values: CDR1 KGHSH, CDR2 LQKENI. The CDR3 is 14 amino acids. Losses at the gene ends were 3 bases for V and 5 bases for J; bases not matched to a gene: 3. The CDR3 DNA reads TGTGCCAGCTCACCGCAGACAGGGAATGAAAAACTGTTTTTT. It codes for CASSPQTGNEKLFF.

The chain carries TRBV7-8 and TRBJ1-4; D ambiguous. V lost 8 bases, J lost 7 bases, and 8 bases lay in between. Germline V gives CDR1 SGHVS, CDR2 FQNEAQ. CDR3 length: 11 residues. The CDR3 DNA sequence: TGTGCCAGCGGCTCGGGTGAAAAACTGTTTTTT. It translates to CASGSGEKLFF. Together with reference TRBV7-8 and TRBJ1-4, the CDR3 gives the full variable domain: GAGVSQSPRYKVAKRGQDVALRCDPISGHVSLFWYQQALGQGPEFLTYFQNEAQLDKSGLPSDRFFAERPEGSVSTLKIQRTQQEDSAVYLCASGSGEKLFFGSGTQLSVL.

The table lists this clone with a count of one. The chain links TRBV5-1 to TRBJ2-1; the match to TRBD2 covers 8 bases. J gave up 7 bases and V 3 bases, and 9 bases lay outside the gene matches. Germline V gives CDR1 SGHRS, CDR2 YFSETQ. The CDR3 contains 15 residues. The CDR3 nucleotides are TGCGCCAGCAGCTCCCCCACGAGCGGGGGAAATGAGCAGTTCTTC. Translated: CASSSPTSGGNEQFF.

This chain joins TRBV6-1 and TRBJ1-2; perhaps TRBD1 as D (5 bases). Germline CDR1 is MNHNS and CDR2 is SASEGT. CDR3 size: 16 residues. Trimming removed 4 bases at V and 8 bases at J, with 23 bases between. The CDR3, as DNA: TGTGCCAGCAGTGCGCCCGGGACCCGGGTTTTGGGAGGCTACACCTTC. Its translation: CASSAPGTRVLGGYTF.

The rearrangement links TRBV2 to TRBJ2-3, with D possibly being TRBD1 or TRBD2 (6 bases each). CDR1 SNHLY and CDR2 FYNNEI come from the germline V gene. The CDR3 spans 15 residues. The V end was cut by 6 bases, the J end by 3 bases, with 16 bases between. CDR3 sequence: CASRGRGGRTDTQYF. CDR3 DNA: TGTGCCAGCAGAGGCCGAGGGGGGAGGACAGATACGCAGTATTTT.

The V call is TRBV6-5, the J call TRBJ2-2; D remains unclear. Germline CDR1 MNHEY, CDR2 SVGAGI. Between the trimmed V and J ends, which lost 9 bases and 7 bases, there was a span of 12 bases. CDR3 length equals 12 residues. In DNA, the CDR3 is TGTGCCAGTTCAACCACCAGCGGGGAGCTGTTTTTT. This translates into CASSTTSGELFF.

This sequence joins TRBV28 and TRBJ1-5; D is undetermined. In germline, CDR1 is MDHEN, CDR2 SYDVKM. CDR3 length: 15 amino acids. Trimming pared 4 bases from V and 2 bases from J, leaving 12 bases between. CDR3 DNA: TGTGCCAGCAGTTCATCGGGTTTCGGCAATCAGCCCCAGCATTTT. This encodes CASSSSGFGNQPQHF. Variable domain in full (rest from reference TRBV28 and TRBJ1-5): DVKVTQSSRYLVKRTGEKVFLECVQDMDHENMFWYRQDPGLGLRLIYFSYDVKMKEKGDIPEGYSVSREKKERFSLILESASTNQTSMYLCASSSSGFGNQPQHFGDGTRLSIL.

In its sample, this clone was seen once. This rearrangement joins TRBV5-8 to TRBJ2-3; D remains ambiguous. The CDR3 is 15 residues long. V was clipped by 2 bases and J by 2 bases, with 12 bases between them. Germline values: CDR1 SGHTS, CDR2 YDEGEE. In DNA, the CDR3 is TGTGCCAGCAGCTTATCTAGGGTCCTCACAGATACGCAGTATTTT. Amino acid sequence: CASSLSRVLTDTQYF.

The chain has TRBV28 and TRBJ2-7, with 9 positions matching TRBD1. Trimming removed 1 base from V and 4 bases from J; junction bases left unmatched: 8. The CDR3 length is 16 residues. The germline CDR1 and CDR2 sequences are MDHEN and SYDVKM. CDR3 sequence: CASSLSSGTGIYEQYF. The CDR3 DNA reads TGTGCCAGCAGTTTATCCTCCGGGACAGGGATATACGAGCAGTACTTC.

This chain links TRBV14 with TRBJ1-1; D perhaps matches TRBD1 (5 bases). Trimming removed 2 bases at V and 10 bases at J, with 17 bases between. Germline-derived CDR1 and CDR2 are SGHDN and FVKESK. This CDR3 contains 14 residues. CDR3 amino acids: CASSQNRGDEGAFF. In DNA, the CDR3 is TGTGCCAGCAGCCAAAATCGTGGGGACGAGGGAGCTTTCTTT.

The J gene is TRBJ1-4, the V gene TRBV30; no reliable D call. The CDR3 is made up of 12 amino acids. V lost 1 base to trimming and J lost 13 bases, with 13 bases between them. The V gene's germline CDR1 is GTSNPN and CDR2 SVGIG (reference sequence). CDR3 amino acids: CAWSGPAGGLFF. As DNA, the CDR3 is TGTGCCTGGAGTGGGCCCGCCGGAGGACTGTTTTTT.

The rearrangement uses TRBV4-3 and TRBJ1-2; D is unresolved. The CDR3 length is 15 residues. V gave up 1 base and J gave up 4 bases, with 13 bases separating them. The germline gives CDR1 LGHNA, CDR2 YSLEER. CDR3: CASSQGVGKSYGYTF. The CDR3 coding sequence is TGCGCCAGCAGCCAAGGGGTAGGGAAGAGCTATGGCTACACCTTC.

The chain has TRBV5-1 and TRBJ1-1; 8 bases are a match to TRBD1. This CDR3 region has 16 residues. V was pared by 0 bases and J by 4 bases, with 8 bases of the junction left unmatched. CDR1 SGHRS and CDR2 YFSETQ come from the germline V gene. Here the CDR3 DNA reads TGCGCCAGCAGCTTGGTAGGAGTCAGGGGGCCCACTGAAGCTTTCTTT. Translating it yields CASSLVGVRGPTEAFF.

The chain has TRBV28 and TRBJ1-6; possibly TRBD1 for D (5 bases). Germline V gene data show CDR1 as MDHEN and CDR2 as SYDVKM. The CDR3 loop spans 16 amino acids. V gave up 5 bases and J gave up 0 bases, with 11 bases separating them. DNA for the CDR3: TGTGCCAGCAGTAAAGGGACGAGCTCCTATAATTCACCCCTCCACTTT. This codes for CASSKGTSSYNSPLHF.

In its sample, this clone was seen once. The chain uses TRBV5-6 and TRBJ2-5, with a possible D match to TRBD1 (6 bases). The germline gives CDR1 SGHDT, CDR2 YYEEEE. The CDR3 spans 16 residues. Trimming removed 0 bases at V and 3 bases at J, with 15 bases between. The CDR3 here is CASSLAPQGQKETQYF. CDR3 bases: TGTGCCAGCAGCTTGGCTCCACAGGGACAAAAAGAGACCCAGTACTTC.

The V gene is TRBV28, the J gene TRBJ1-6; 9 nucleotides align to TRBD1. CDR1 and CDR2 (germline): MDHEN, SYDVKM. Trimming at V came to 8 bases and at J to 6 bases, leaving 8 bases not matched to a gene. The CDR3 contains 15 residues. In nucleotides, the CDR3 is TGTGCCAGCGGGGGACGGGGACAGGGTAATTCACCCCTCCACTTT. It translates to CASGGRGQGNSPLHF.

The chain has TRBV10-3 and TRBJ1-1; 7 bases map to TRBD1. Germline CDR1 is ENHRY and CDR2 is SYGVKD. Unmatched junction bases numbered 7, after V lost 4 bases and J lost 5 bases. This CDR3 contains 14 residues. The CDR3 coding sequence is TGTGCCATCAGTGCTAGACAGGGTGGGACTGAAGCTTTCTTT. It encodes CAISARQGGTEAFF.

This sequence joins TRBV18 and TRBJ1-4; 10 bases line up with TRBD1. This CDR3 contains 13 residues. J gave up 5 bases and V 7 bases, and 1 base lay outside the gene matches. Germline lookup yields CDR1 KGHSH and CDR2 LQKENI. The CDR3 DNA is TGTGCCAGCTGGACAGGGGGGAATGAAAAACTGTTTTTT. This encodes CASWTGGNEKLFF.

The V call is TRBV6-5, the J call TRBJ1-2, with no clear D. Germline assignment: CDR1 MNHEY and CDR2 SVGAGI. V dropped 8 bases and J dropped 6 bases, with 13 bases sitting between them. This CDR3 is 12 amino acids long. The CDR3 reads CASWAARDGYTF. For the CDR3, the DNA is TGTGCCAGCTGGGCCGCCCGGGATGGCTACACCTTC.